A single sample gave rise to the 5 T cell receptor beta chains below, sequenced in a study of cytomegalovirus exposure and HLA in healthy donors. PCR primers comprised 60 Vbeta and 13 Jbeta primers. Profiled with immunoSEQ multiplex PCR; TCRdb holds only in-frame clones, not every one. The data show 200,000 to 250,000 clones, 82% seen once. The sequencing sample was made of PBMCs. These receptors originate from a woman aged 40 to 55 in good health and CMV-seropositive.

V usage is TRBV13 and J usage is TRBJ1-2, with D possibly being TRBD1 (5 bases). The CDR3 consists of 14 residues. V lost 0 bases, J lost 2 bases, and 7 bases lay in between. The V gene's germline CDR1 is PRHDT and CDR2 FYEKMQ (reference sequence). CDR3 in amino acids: CASSLGRGNYGYTF. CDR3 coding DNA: TGTGCCAGCAGCTTAGGACGGGGGAACTATGGCTACACCTTC.

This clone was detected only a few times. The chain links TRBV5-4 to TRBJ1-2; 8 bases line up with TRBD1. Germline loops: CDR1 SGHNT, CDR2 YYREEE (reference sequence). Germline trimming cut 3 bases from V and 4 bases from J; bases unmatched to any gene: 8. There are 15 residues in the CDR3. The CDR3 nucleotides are TGTGCCAGCAGCTCTCCGACAGGGGATCTCTATGGCTACACCTTC. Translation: CASSSPTGDLYGYTF.

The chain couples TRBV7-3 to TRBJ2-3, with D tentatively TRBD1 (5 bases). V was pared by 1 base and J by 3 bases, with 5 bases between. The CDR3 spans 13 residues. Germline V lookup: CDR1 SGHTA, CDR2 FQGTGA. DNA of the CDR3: TGTGCCAGCAGCTTAAAGGGGACAGATACGCAGTATTTT. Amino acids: CASSLKGTDTQYF.

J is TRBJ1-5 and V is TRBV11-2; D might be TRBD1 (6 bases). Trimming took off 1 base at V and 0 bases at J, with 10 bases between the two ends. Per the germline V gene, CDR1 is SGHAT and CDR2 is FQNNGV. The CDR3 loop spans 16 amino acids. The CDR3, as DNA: TGTGCCAGCAGCTTAGCTGCAGGGGCTAGCAATCAGCCCCAGCATTTT. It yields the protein CASSLAAGASNQPQHF.

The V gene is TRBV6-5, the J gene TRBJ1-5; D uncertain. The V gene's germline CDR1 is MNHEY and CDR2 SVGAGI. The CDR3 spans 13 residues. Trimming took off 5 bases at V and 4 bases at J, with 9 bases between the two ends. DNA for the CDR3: TGTGCCAGCAGTGAACGGGTAAATCAGCCCCAGCATTTT. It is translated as CASSERVNQPQHF.